Following are 19 T cell receptor beta chains from one sample sequenced in a study of blood T cell repertoires in COVID-19. Produced via immunoSEQ multiplex PCR; TCRdb's table is partial and in-frame only. The sample lists about 59,000 clones, roughly four fifths occurring once. What was sequenced was peripheral blood. The source of these receptors is a man aged 55 to 70 with COVID-19, enrolled during active disease.

The genes are TRBV19 and TRBJ1-1, with a tentative D call TRBD1 (5 bases). Germline V gene data show CDR1 as LNHDA and CDR2 as SQIVND (reference sequence). This CDR3 contains 14 residues. V lost 2 bases and J lost 2, with 9 bases in between. The CDR3 DNA reads as TGTGCCAGTAGTATACAGGGTAGAAACACTGAAGCTTTCTTT. Amino acids: CASSIQGRNTEAFF.

The V gene is TRBV18, the J gene TRBJ1-5; D is unclear. Trimming pared 2 bases from V and 3 bases from J, leaving 5 bases between. CDR1 and CDR2 from the germline V gene are KGHSH and LQKENI. The CDR3 totals 13 residues. CDR3 in amino acids: CASSPSINQPQHF. CDR3 nucleotide sequence: TGTGCCAGCTCACCATCTATCAATCAGCCCCAGCATTTT.

The J gene is TRBJ1-6, the V gene TRBV11-2, with 8 bases aligning to TRBD1. The V and J ends lost 0 bases and 10 bases, in that order; junction bases with no gene match: 5. The CDR3 has 15 residues. In germline, CDR1 is SGHAT, CDR2 FQNNGV. The DNA for the CDR3 is TGTGCCAGCAGCTTAGAGAGGACAGGGACCTCACCCCTCCACTTT. As protein: CASSLERTGTSPLHF. Complete variable domain (other parts from reference TRBV11-2 and TRBJ1-6): EAGVAQSPRYKIIEKRQSVAFWCNPISGHATLYWYQQILGQGPKLLIQFQNNGVVDDSQLPKDRFSAERLKGVDSTLKIQPAKLEDSAVYLCASSLERTGTSPLHFGNGTRLTVT.

The chain combines TRBV9 with TRBJ1-5; possibly TRBD1 for D (5 bases). The CDR3 is 17 amino acids. The germline V and J ends were trimmed by 1 base and 4 bases, with 18 bases remaining between them. The germline V gene has CDR1 SGDLS and CDR2 YYNGEE. The CDR3 nucleotides are TGTGCCAGCAGCGTATCTACTCAGGGTCCGTTTAATCAGCCCCAGCATTTT. Protein sequence: CASSVSTQGPFNQPQHF. Drawing the rest from reference TRBV9 and TRBJ1-5, the complete variable domain is DSGVTQTPKHLITATGQRVTLRCSPRSGDLSVYWYQQSLDQGLQFLIQYYNGEERAKGNILERFSAQQFPDLHSELNLSSLELGDSALYFCASSVSTQGPFNQPQHFGDGTRLSIL.

The chain has TRBV6-1 and TRBJ1-4; D is unresolved. Trimming removed 2 bases from V and 5 bases from J, with 12 bases in between. Per germline, CDR1 MNHNS and CDR2 SASEGT. This CDR3 is built from 15 residues. CDR3 DNA: TGTGCCAGCAGTGAAATGGAGGGTTGGAATGAAAAACTGTTTTTT. Amino acid sequence: CASSEMEGWNEKLFF.

The chain joins TRBV6-2 or TRBV6-3 to TRBJ1-2; 12 bases map to TRBD1. The CDR3 spans 17 residues. The ends lost 5 bases at V and 3 bases at J; junction bases unmatched: 10. CDR1 is MNHEY and CDR2 is SVGEGT in the germline V gene. CDR3 nucleotides: TGTGCCAGCAGTGCCTACGCCGGGACAGGGGGCGACTATGGCTACACCTTC. Translating it yields CASSAYAGTGGDYGYTF.

This rearrangement joins TRBV7-2 to TRBJ2-2; 7 nucleotides align to TRBD2. Looked up from germline, CDR1 is SGHTA and CDR2 is FQGNSA. This CDR3 comprises 13 residues. The V and J ends lost 8 bases and 5 bases, in that order; junction bases with no gene match: 5. Here the CDR3 DNA reads TGTGCCAGCGTTTCCGGGGGGACCGGGGAGCTGTTTTTT. Translation gives CASVSGGTGELFF.

Only a few counts were recorded for this clone. The chain is built from TRBV7-9 and TRBJ2-1; D perhaps matches TRBD1 (5 bases). Germline loops: CDR1 SEHNR, CDR2 FQNEAQ (reference sequence). The germline V and J ends were trimmed by 2 bases and 10 bases, with 15 bases remaining between them. The CDR3 covers 14 residues. CDR3 loop: CASSLMLPWGEQFF. DNA of the CDR3: TGTGCCAGCAGCTTAATGCTCCCCTGGGGCGAGCAGTTCTTC.

This rearrangement joins TRBV3-1 (or the pseudogene TRBV3-2) to TRBJ2-3; 7 bases fit TRBD2. From germline, CDR1 is LGHDT and CDR2 YNNKEL (reference sequence). This CDR3 region has 14 residues. Losses at the gene ends were 3 bases for V and 4 bases for J; bases not matched to a gene: 4. As DNA, the CDR3 is TGTGCCAGCAGCCATGTGGGGGGGGCAGATACGCAGTATTTT. Translated, it gives CASSHVGGADTQYF.

The V gene is TRBV7-3, the J gene TRBJ2-2; 7 nucleotides match TRBD2. With 5 bases clipped from V and 4 bases from J, the junction kept 10 bases outside the gene matches. CDR1 and CDR2 (germline): SGHTA, FQGTGA. The CDR3 has 16 residues. The DNA of the CDR3 is TGTGCCAGCAGCCGTACGACTAGCAGCGCCACCGGGGAGCTGTTTTTT. It translates to CASSRTTSSATGELFF.

This clone was counted at least ten times. Here the CDR3 DNA reads TGTGCCAGCAGCTTGGGGGCCGGCGACGACACTGAAGCTTTCTTT. Protein sequence: CASSLGAGDDTEAFF. The rearrangement joins TRBV5-8 to TRBJ1-1; D is unresolved. CDR1 is SGHTS and CDR2 is YDEGEE in the germline V gene. The CDR3 runs to 15 residues. V lost 0 bases, J lost 3 bases, and 12 bases lay in between. The variable domain in full, completed from reference TRBV5-8 and TRBJ1-1, reads EAGVTQSPTHLIKTRGQQATLRCSPISGHTSVYWYQQALGLGLQFLLWYDEGEERNRGNFPPRFSGRQFPNYSSELNVNALELEDSALYLCASSLGAGDDTEAFFGQGTRLTVV.

CDR3 protein: CASSRGGGPDIQYF. The DNA for the CDR3 is TGCGCCAGCAGCCGCGGTGGGGGCCCTGACATTCAGTACTTC. The chain employs TRBV4-1 and TRBJ2-4; possible D gene TRBD1, 6 bases. Trimming removed 4 bases from V and 8 bases from J, with 15 bases in between. The CDR3 contains 14 residues. Germline V gene lookup returns CDR1 MGHRA and CDR2 YSYEKL.

The rearrangement links TRBV5-6 to TRBJ2-7, with TRBD2 as a possible D gene (7 bases). This CDR3 has 15 residues. CDR1 and CDR2 (germline): SGHDT, YYEEEE. Between the trimmed V and J ends, which lost 3 bases and 3 bases, there was a span of 16 bases. CDR3: CASSSPWGGGYEQYF. CDR3 nucleotide sequence: TGTGCCAGCAGCTCCCCCTGGGGGGGCGGCTACGAGCAGTACTTC.

V and J are TRBV10-1 and TRBJ2-1, with TRBD2 matching 10 bases. CDR3 length: 16 amino acids. Looked up from germline, CDR1 is WNHNN and CDR2 is SYGVQD (reference sequence). V shed 4 bases and J 5 bases; nucleotides not matched to a gene: 8. The DNA of the CDR3 is TGCGCCAGCAGTGGGTCCGGGACTAGCGATAACAATGAGCAGTTCTTC. It encodes CASSGSGTSDNNEQFF.

This clone was recorded only once. This chain joins TRBV7-2 and TRBJ2-7; 10 bases agree with TRBD2. The V gene end was trimmed by 3 bases and the J gene end by 2 bases; junction bases not matched to a gene: 13. The CDR3 totals 18 residues. CDR1 is SGHTA, CDR2 FQGNSA, per germline. Written as DNA, the CDR3 is TGTGCCAGCAGCTTTACAGCGGGAGGGCCTACGTCCCCCTACGAGCAGTACTTC. Residues: CASSFTAGGPTSPYEQYF.

The V and J genes are TRBV11-3 and TRBJ2-7; D is possibly TRBD2 (6 bases). This CDR3 is built from 17 residues. The V gene lost 3 bases and the J gene lost 1 base, with 19 bases spanning the gap. Germline V gives CDR1 SGHNT, CDR2 YENEEA. The CDR3 region is CASSFPTGGVSSYEQYF. The CDR3 nucleotides read TGTGCCAGCAGCTTCCCGACGGGCGGGGTCAGTTCCTACGAGCAGTACTTC.

The chain couples TRBV5-1 to TRBJ1-1; maybe TRBD1 (5 bases). Germline CDR1 and CDR2: SGHRS and YFSETQ. There are 15 residues in the CDR3. V shed 0 bases and J shed 1 base, with 10 bases lying between them. The CDR3: CASSLVGAGNTEAFF. The CDR3 DNA reads as TGCGCCAGCAGCTTGGTTGGGGCAGGGAACACTGAAGCTTTCTTT.

This chain uses TRBV5-8 with TRBJ1-1, with a weak D call TRBD1 (5 bases). Germline CDR1 reads SGHTS; CDR2 reads YDEGEE. The CDR3 length is 14 residues. Between the trimmed V and J ends, which lost 6 bases and 2 bases, there was a span of 14 bases. CDR3 loop: CASNLNRRNTEAFF. As DNA, the CDR3 is TGTGCCAGCAACCTGAACAGGCGTAACACTGAAGCTTTCTTT.

V is TRBV5-6 and J is TRBJ2-3; TRBD2 matches 8 bases. V was pared by 0 bases and J by 5 bases, with 14 bases of the junction left unmatched. Germline values: CDR1 SGHDT, CDR2 YYEEEE. The CDR3 spans 18 residues. CDR3: CASSLGGLKGLGRDTQYF. The CDR3, as DNA: TGTGCCAGCAGCTTGGGAGGGCTGAAGGGACTAGGAAGAGATACGCAGTATTTT.